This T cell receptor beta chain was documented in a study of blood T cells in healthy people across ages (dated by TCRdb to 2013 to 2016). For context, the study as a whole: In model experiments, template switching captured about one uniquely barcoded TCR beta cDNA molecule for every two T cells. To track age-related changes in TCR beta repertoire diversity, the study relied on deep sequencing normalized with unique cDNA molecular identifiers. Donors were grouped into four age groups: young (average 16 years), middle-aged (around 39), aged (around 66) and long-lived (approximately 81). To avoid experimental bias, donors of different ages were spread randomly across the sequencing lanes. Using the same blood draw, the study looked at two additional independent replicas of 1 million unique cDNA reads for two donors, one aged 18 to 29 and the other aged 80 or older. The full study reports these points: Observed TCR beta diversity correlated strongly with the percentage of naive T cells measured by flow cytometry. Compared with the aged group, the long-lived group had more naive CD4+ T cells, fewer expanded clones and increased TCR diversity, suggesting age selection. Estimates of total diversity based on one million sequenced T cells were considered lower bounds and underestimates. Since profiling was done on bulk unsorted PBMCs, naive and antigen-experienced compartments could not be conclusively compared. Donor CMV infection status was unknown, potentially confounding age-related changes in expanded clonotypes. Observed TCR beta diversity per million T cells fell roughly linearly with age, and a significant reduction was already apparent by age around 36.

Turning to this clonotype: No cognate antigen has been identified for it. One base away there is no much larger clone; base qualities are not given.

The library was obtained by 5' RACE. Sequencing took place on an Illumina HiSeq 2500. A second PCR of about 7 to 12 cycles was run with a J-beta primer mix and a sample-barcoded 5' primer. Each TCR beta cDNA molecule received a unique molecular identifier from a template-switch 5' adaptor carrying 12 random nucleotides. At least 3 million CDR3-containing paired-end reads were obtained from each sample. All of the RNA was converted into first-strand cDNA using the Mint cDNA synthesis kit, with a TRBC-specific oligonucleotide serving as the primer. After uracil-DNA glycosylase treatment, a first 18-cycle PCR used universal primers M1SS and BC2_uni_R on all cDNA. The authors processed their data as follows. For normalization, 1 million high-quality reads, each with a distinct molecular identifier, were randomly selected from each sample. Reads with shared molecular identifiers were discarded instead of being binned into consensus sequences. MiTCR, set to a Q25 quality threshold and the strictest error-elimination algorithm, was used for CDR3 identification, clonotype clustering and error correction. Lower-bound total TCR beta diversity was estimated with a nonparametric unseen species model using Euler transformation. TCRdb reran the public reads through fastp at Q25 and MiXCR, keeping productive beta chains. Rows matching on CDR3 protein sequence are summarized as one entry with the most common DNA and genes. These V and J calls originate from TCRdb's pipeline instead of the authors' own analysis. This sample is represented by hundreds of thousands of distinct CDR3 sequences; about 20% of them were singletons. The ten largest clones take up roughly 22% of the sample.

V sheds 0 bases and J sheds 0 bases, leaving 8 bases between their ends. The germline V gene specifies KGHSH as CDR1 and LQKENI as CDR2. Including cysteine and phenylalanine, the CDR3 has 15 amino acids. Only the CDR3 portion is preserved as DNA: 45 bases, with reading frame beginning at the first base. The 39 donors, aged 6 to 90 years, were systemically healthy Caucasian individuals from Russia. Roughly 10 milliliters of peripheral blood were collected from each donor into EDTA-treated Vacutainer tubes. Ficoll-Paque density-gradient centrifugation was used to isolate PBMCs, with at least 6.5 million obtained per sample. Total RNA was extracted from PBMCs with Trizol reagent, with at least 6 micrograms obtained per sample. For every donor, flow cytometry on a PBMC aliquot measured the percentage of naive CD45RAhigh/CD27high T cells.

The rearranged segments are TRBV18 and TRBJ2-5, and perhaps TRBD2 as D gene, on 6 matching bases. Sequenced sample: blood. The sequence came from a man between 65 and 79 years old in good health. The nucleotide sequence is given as TGTGCCAGCTCACCACCGGGAGGATACCAAGAGACCCAGTACTTC. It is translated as CASSPPGGYQETQYF.